These 17 T cell receptor beta chains were sequenced from one sample in a study of monozygotic twins with cystic fibrosis. Produced via immunoSEQ multiplex PCR; TCRdb's table is partial and in-frame only. The sample has tens of thousands of clones, 80% to 95% seen once. Specimen: blood. Receptor source: a girl under 10 years old with cystic fibrosis.

The chain employs TRBV29-1 and TRBJ1-1; perhaps TRBD1 as D (5 bases). The germline CDR1 and CDR2 sequences are SQVTM and ANQGSEA. CDR3 length equals 13 residues. V lost 7 bases and J lost 4, with 16 bases in between. CDR3 sequence reads: CSAKRGQGTEAFF. Here the CDR3 DNA reads TGCAGCGCAAAAAGAGGGCAGGGCACTGAAGCTTTCTTT.

V usage is TRBV2 and J usage is TRBJ2-5; 8 bases line up with TRBD2. Germline-derived CDR1 and CDR2 are SNHLY and FYNNEI. The CDR3 is 14 amino acids. V dropped 5 bases and J dropped 1; count of bases not matched to a gene: 3. In nucleotides, the CDR3 is TGTGCCAGCAGTCGCGGGGGGAGCCAAGAGACCCAGTACTTC. Its protein product is CASSRGGSQETQYF.

This clone was seen just once. The rearrangement joins TRBV6-5 to TRBJ1-1; D is perhaps TRBD1 (5 bases). The CDR3 covers 13 residues. The germline V and J ends were trimmed by 7 bases and 1 base, with 10 bases remaining between them. The germline V gene encodes CDR1 MNHEY and CDR2 SVGAGI. DNA for the CDR3: TGTGCCAGCACCTCAACAGGGAACACTGAAGCTTTCTTT. Its translation is CASTSTGNTEAFF.

CDR3 amino acids: CATRGLTNTEAFF. The CDR3 coding sequence is TGTGCCACCAGGGGACTGACGAACACTGAAGCTTTCTTT. The chain combines TRBV15 with TRBJ1-1; weak D call: TRBD1 (5 bases). Germline CDR1 is LNHNV and CDR2 is YYDKDF (reference sequence). Trimming removed 6 bases at V and 1 base at J, with 9 bases between. This CDR3 has 13 residues.

V usage is TRBV30 and J usage is TRBJ1-5, with unresolved D. The ends were cut back, 2 bases at V and 6 bases at J, with 8 bases in the middle. In germline, CDR1 is GTSNPN, CDR2 SVGIG (reference sequence). This CDR3 has 12 amino acids. This CDR3 is CAWSRGSQPQHF. The CDR3, as DNA: TGTGCCTGGAGTCGAGGTAGTCAGCCCCAGCATTTT.

In DNA, the CDR3 is TGCGCCAGCAGTGAGAGGGTCAGGGAAGAGACCCAGTACTTC. Its translation: CASSERVREETQYF. The V call is TRBV10-1, the J call TRBJ2-5, with D maybe TRBD1 (5 bases). V lost 2 bases and J lost 3, with 10 bases in between. CDR1 WNHNN and CDR2 SYGVQD come from the germline V gene (reference sequence). CDR3 length: 14 amino acids.

The table lists this clone with a count of one. The rearrangement uses TRBV29-1 and TRBJ1-1; TRBD1 aligns across 8 bases. This CDR3 is 14 amino acids long. Germline V gene sequence: CDR1 SQVTM, CDR2 ANQGSEA. The V gene end was trimmed by 4 bases and the J gene end by 0 bases; junction bases not matched to a gene: 4. The CDR3 region has the DNA TGCAGCGTTGTGACAGGGGATATGAACACTGAAGCTTTCTTT. Encoded protein: CSVVTGDMNTEAFF.

This chain uses TRBV5-4 with TRBJ2-7, with D perhaps TRBD1 (6 bases). V shed 4 bases and J shed 3 bases, with 20 bases lying between them. CDR1 and CDR2 (germline): SGHNT, YYREEE (reference sequence). The CDR3 has 16 residues. Here the CDR3 DNA reads TGTGCCAGCAGCCTCAAAGGGACACGTCTTCTCTACGAGCAGTACTTC. Protein: CASSLKGTRLLYEQYF. The full variable domain, with the rest looked up from reference TRBV5-4 and TRBJ2-7, is ETGVTQSPTHLIKTRGQQVTLRCSSQSGHNTVSWYQQALGQGPQFIFQYYREEENGRGNFPPRFSGLQFPNYSSELNVNALELDDSALYLCASSLKGTRLLYEQYFGPGTRLTVT.

CDR3 amino acids: CASSSRGSGGPQYF. CDR3 sequence (DNA): TGTGCCAGCAGCTCCCGAGGTAGCGGGGGGCCCCAGTACTTC. V gene TRBV7-9 combines with J gene TRBJ2-5; 10 positions agree with TRBD2. With 4 bases clipped from V and 9 bases from J, the junction kept 8 bases outside the gene matches. The CDR3 extends over 14 amino acids. Per the germline V gene, CDR1 is SEHNR and CDR2 is FQNEAQ (reference sequence).

The chain is built from TRBV7-8 and TRBJ1-1, with 7 bases fitting TRBD1. The V gene's germline CDR1 is SGHVS and CDR2 FQNEAQ. V was pared by 5 bases and J by 8 bases, with 8 bases of the junction left unmatched. The CDR3 runs 13 residues. CDR3 amino acids: CASSPIPQGEAFF. The CDR3 coding sequence is TGTGCCAGCAGCCCGATTCCACAGGGGGAAGCTTTCTTT. The entire variable domain, with the rest obtained from reference TRBV7-8 and TRBJ1-1, is as follows: GAGVSQSPRYKVAKRGQDVALRCDPISGHVSLFWYQQALGQGPEFLTYFQNEAQLDKSGLPSDRFFAERPEGSVSTLKIQRTQQEDSAVYLCASSPIPQGEAFFGQGTRLTVV.

This chain uses TRBV4-3 with TRBJ2-2; D possibly corresponds to TRBD2 (6 bases). Trimming cost V 2 bases and J 6 bases, with 10 bases left between them. From germline, CDR1 is LGHNA and CDR2 YSLEER. CDR3 length equals 14 residues. The CDR3 here is CASSQLSGAGELFF. DNA of the CDR3: TGCGCCAGCAGCCAACTCTCGGGGGCCGGGGAGCTGTTTTTT.

The J gene is TRBJ1-2, the V gene TRBV7-8; TRBD1 agrees at 11 bases. Germline V lookup: CDR1 SGHVS, CDR2 FQNEAQ. The CDR3 loop spans 13 amino acids. V dropped 4 bases and J dropped 8; count of bases not matched to a gene: 3. The CDR3, as DNA: TGTGCCAGCAGCTGGACAGGGGGCGGGGGCTACACCTTC. Translating gives CASSWTGGGGYTF.

This rearrangement joins TRBV10-3 to TRBJ2-1; D may be TRBD2 (6 bases). Germline V lookup: CDR1 ENHRY, CDR2 SYGVKD. Trimming shortened V by 6 bases and J by 0 bases, and 12 bases separated the two germline ends. The length of the CDR3 is 15 residues. The CDR3 DNA follows: TGTGCCATCAGCAGGGACTCGAGCTCCTACAATGAGCAGTTCTTC. As protein: CAISRDSSSYNEQFF.

This rearrangement joins TRBV9 to TRBJ1-4; 7 bases match TRBD1. The trim removed 3 bases at V and 1 base at J, leaving 3 bases unmatched. CDR1 is SGDLS, CDR2 YYNGEE, per germline. The CDR3 runs 15 residues. CDR3 DNA sequence: TGTGCCAGCAGCGAAAGGGACAGAACTAATGAAAAACTGTTTTTT. Protein: CASSERDRTNEKLFF.

The genes are TRBV9 and TRBJ1-1, with 7 bases lining up with TRBD1. CDR3 length equals 14 residues. V dropped 0 bases and J dropped 1; count of bases not matched to a gene: 0. In germline, CDR1 is SGDLS, CDR2 YYNGEE. CDR3 protein: CASSVEGANTEAFF. In DNA form, the CDR3 reads TGTGCCAGCAGCGTAGAGGGGGCGAACACTGAAGCTTTCTTT.

This chain connects TRBV2 to TRBJ1-6; possibly TRBD1 for D (5 bases). Germline lookup yields CDR1 SNHLY and CDR2 FYNNEI. The CDR3 loop spans 14 amino acids. V was trimmed by 6 bases and J by 7 bases, leaving 13 bases between them. CDR3 bases: TGTGCCAGCAGAGCGGGGACGATCAATTCACCCCTCCACTTT. Its protein is CASRAGTINSPLHF.

This chain connects TRBV19 to TRBJ1-2, with TRBD1 matching over 7 bases. The V gene's germline CDR1 is LNHDA and CDR2 SQIVND (reference sequence). The CDR3 length is 16 residues. Trimming cost V 7 bases and J 6 bases; bases outside gene matches: 17. This CDR3 is CASMTGQAYRQDGYTF. The CDR3, as DNA: TGTGCCAGTATGACCGGACAGGCCTACCGCCAAGATGGCTACACCTTC.